In its sample, the clone carrying this T cell receptor (beta chain) was seen many times. Trimming at V came to 3 bases and at J to 6 bases, leaving 4 bases not matched to a gene. Germline V gene sequence: CDR1 LGHNA, CDR2 YSLEER. The CDR3 consists of 14 residues. This sample was taken from a study of blood T cells in healthy people across ages. A second PCR of 7 to 11 cycles used a sample-barcoded 5' primer and a J-beta primer mix. A single record per CDR3 protein comes from TCRdb applying MiXCR to the 5' RACE reads. This sample yields 800,000 or so distinct CDR3 sequences, of which about 25% are seen a single time; approximately 4% belongs to the top ten. The same sample was also used in a study of T cells of mothers and their children. Per that paper: Donors were three healthy Caucasian mothers and their six children.

The TCR originated in a boy younger than 18 in good health. The chain recombines TRBV4-3 with TRBJ2-1, with 8 bases lining up with TRBD2. The material sequenced was blood. The CDR3 nucleotides are TGCGCCAGCAGCCACGGGACTAGTAGCAATGAGCAGTTCTTC. Translation gives CASSHGTSSNEQFF.